The T cell receptor (beta chain) under discussion was sequenced for a study of metastatic and nonmetastatic thyroid tumors. About the research overall: From malignant and benign thyroid patients, repertoires in blood and in tumor or nodule tissue were compared. Findings of the study overall: Benign nodules were reported to have significantly lower TCR beta diversity than malignant thyroid tumors, in blood and tumor.

Original processing notes: Built for papillary thyroid cancer, a distant-metastasis classifier drew on CDR3 differences across clinicopathological groups. TCRdb reanalyzed the PCR reads with MiXCR. The V and J calls and clone size are TCRdb's, not the authors'. The sample lists over 50,000 clones, roughly 29% occurring once. Among the patients, none had received any treatment before thyroid surgery. The CDR3 covers 13 residues. The germline gives CDR1 DFQATT, CDR2 SNEGSKA (reference sequence). The ends lost 5 bases at V and 8 bases at J; junction bases unmatched: 7. As to this clone: Its antigen is not known.

The receptor was derived from a female donor with papillary thyroid cancer or a benign thyroid nodule (not recorded which). Some clones in this sample may be carry-over from other donors' samples. V gene TRBV20-1 combines with J gene TRBJ1-3, with 9 bases that match TRBD1. Material for sequencing was blood. CDR3: CSAPKTGGDTIYF. The CDR3 DNA follows: TGCAGTGCTCCAAAGACAGGGGGTGACACCATATATTTT.